Described below is a single T cell receptor beta chain sequence and its context. No antigen is known for it. No quality values exist for individual bases; no much larger clone is one base distant. CDR1 and CDR2 were assigned from the germline V gene as SGHRS and YFSETQ. At the junction V is shortened by 2 bases and J by 2 bases, with 9 bases in between. The CDR3 spans 14 residues, from the cysteine through the phenylalanine. Of the read, only the CDR3 DNA is kept; its 42 bases are in frame from base 1. This sample is part of a study of T cell responses to AZD1222 COVID-19 vaccine (dated by TCRdb to the early 2020s). Looking at the study overall: TCR sequencing covered some 240 trial participants: some 210 given two doses of AZD1222 and 26 given two doses of MenACWY control vaccine. Trial participants were enrolled by age into 18-55, 56-69 and 70-plus year subgroups, with roughly 150, 30 and 60 TCR-sequenced participants respectively.

General findings and caveats noted by the study authors: No day 14 peak-response samples were available, so repertoires were characterized only after the peak T cell response. In the small 56-69-year group, the increase in depth fell short of significance, most likely because of low power. Most participants were white British and females outnumbered males, and the authors suggested that clonal diversity may have been underestimated. Reportedly, close to half of the unique spike-specific TCRs recognized epitopes lying outside the regions that are mutated in the B.1.351 and B.1.1.7 variants. Conclusions about previously exposed vaccinees are limited because only six or seven AZD1222 recipients were SARS-CoV-2 seropositive at baseline. After two AZD1222 doses, both the breadth and the depth of spike-specific TCRs were significantly higher than at day 0 and than in MenACWY recipients. The vaccine-associated CD4 TCRs covered the entire spike protein, and the dominant responses fell in regions 160-218 and 743-854.

The CDR3 regions of human TCRbeta chains were analyzed by immunosequencing. The source study handled its data this way. Repertoire TCRs were checked for matches against a reference library of SARS-CoV-2-specific TCRs that had been generated using the MIRA antigen-specificity platform. Breadth meant the fraction of unique TCRs that were SARS-CoV-2-associated, whereas depth meant the fraction of total T cells that were SARS-CoV-2-associated. Each spike-specific TCR was assigned to its reactive spike region and to a CD4 or CD8 class using the MIRA data. Log10-transformed breadth and depth values were compared by one-way ANOVA with Sidak's multiple comparisons tests. The source is immuneACCESS, and TCRdb retained only in-frame sequences with V and J called. Part of the clones is not carried over; for the studies checked, unresolved V genes explain less than half of this, and the remainder is unexplained. From that table come the V and J calls and clone size; the DNA was used to work out D and trimming. This sample lists approximately 100,000 clones; 75% to 90% were detected once. The top ten constitute 4.5% of the sample.

The time point label of this sample denotes: about 28 days (+/-7) after the second vaccine dose. AZD1222 recipients with second doses at about 4 weeks or about 12 weeks were pooled, because spike-specific TCR depth and breadth did not differ between schedules. Vaccinee samples came from UK trials COV001 and COV002, including a single-blind randomized controlled phase 2/3 trial of AZD1222 (ChAdOx1 nCoV-19) in healthy adults. For TCRbeta chain sequencing, PBMC samples were collected from trial participants at day 0 and at day 28 after the second dose. The V and J genes are TRBV5-1 and TRBJ2-3; a tentative D match to TRBD2 spans 5 bases. The clonotype was recovered from an adult who received the AZD1222 COVID-19 vaccine. The material was peripheral blood, obtained 28 days after the second AZD1222 dose. The CDR3: CASSLAALTDTQYF. At the DNA level, the sequence is TGCGCCAGCAGCTTAGCGGCCCTCACAGATACGCAGTATTTT.